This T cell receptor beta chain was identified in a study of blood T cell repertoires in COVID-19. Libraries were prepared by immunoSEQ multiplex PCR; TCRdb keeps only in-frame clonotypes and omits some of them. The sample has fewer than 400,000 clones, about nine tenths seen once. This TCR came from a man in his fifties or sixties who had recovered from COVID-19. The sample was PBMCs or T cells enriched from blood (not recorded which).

The CDR3: CASSVYWIRGSGSYNEQFF. The CDR3 coding sequence is TGTGCCAGTAGTGTATATTGGATCCGCGGGAGTGGATCCTACAATGAGCAGTTCTTC. This chain uses TRBV19 with TRBJ2-1; 7 bases are a match to TRBD2. V shed 5 bases and J 1 base; nucleotides not matched to a gene: 17. CDR3 size: 19 residues. CDR1 LNHDA and CDR2 SQIVND come from the germline V gene (reference sequence).